The 16 T cell receptor beta chains below were found in one sample sequenced in a study of shared clonotypes between healthy human individuals (dated by TCRdb to about 2020). Receptors were amplified or captured by the immunoSEQ multiplex PCR assay. The table comes from immuneACCESS by way of TCRdb, which keeps in-frame sequences with V and J called. Part of the clones is missing from these tables; in studies checked, under half for an unresolved V gene and the rest for unknown reasons. Present in this sample are about 2 million clones, about 95% of which were seen just once. In total, the top ten clones hold 0.13% of the sample. The material sequenced was naive CD4+ T cells sorted from blood. The cell subset or site label on this specimen signifies: CD45RA+ positively selected. These receptors all stem from a man between 18 and 29 years old in good health.

The V call is TRBV5-5, the J call TRBJ2-7; 11 bases are shared with TRBD1. The germline V gene encodes CDR1 SGHKS and CDR2 YYEKEE (reference sequence). The CDR3 has 18 residues. V shed 4 bases and J 2 bases; nucleotides not matched to a gene: 14. Written as DNA, the CDR3 is TGTGCCAGCAGCCCCCGATACACAGGACAGGGGGCTACCTACGAGCAGTACTTC. Translating it yields CASSPRYTGQGATYEQYF.

Written as DNA, the CDR3 is TGTGCCAGCAGCTTGAAAGGGGGTACCATAAACAATGAGCAGTTCTTC. This gives the protein CASSLKGGTINNEQFF. The J gene is TRBJ2-1, the V gene TRBV5-4; possibly TRBD1 for D (6 bases). Germline V gene sequence: CDR1 SGHNT, CDR2 YYREEE (reference sequence). There are 16 residues in the CDR3. Trimming shortened V by 1 base and J by 5 bases, and 16 bases separated the two germline ends.

This clone has just one count. This sequence joins TRBV11-2 and TRBJ2-7; 14 bases align to TRBD2. Trimming at V came to 1 base and at J to 7 bases, leaving 6 bases not matched to a gene. The length of the CDR3 is 16 residues. Per germline, CDR1 SGHAT and CDR2 FQNNGV. The CDR3 protein is CASSLAGLAGAREQYF. The DNA for the CDR3 is TGTGCCAGCAGCTTAGCGGGACTAGCGGGAGCTAGAGAGCAGTACTTC.

Remarks on this clone: In the same sample, other DNA sequences code for this CDR3. The rearrangement links TRBV19 to TRBJ1-5; maybe TRBD1 (5 bases). This CDR3 is built from 15 residues. Germline values: CDR1 LNHDA, CDR2 SQIVND (reference sequence). V lost 5 bases and J 4 bases, leaving 15 bases between the germline ends. In nucleotides, the CDR3 is TGTGCCAGTAGTCCGGGCCCGGGGGGAAATCAGCCCCAGCATTTT. It encodes CASSPGPGGNQPQHF.

This chain connects TRBV6-5 to TRBJ2-2, with TRBD1 identical over 7 bases. Trimming took 6 bases from V and 13 from J; bases not matched to a gene: 11. The germline gives CDR1 MNHEY, CDR2 SVGAGI. The CDR3 is 13 amino acids. This CDR3 is CASSSDRVKGLFF. CDR3 DNA sequence: TGTGCCAGCAGCTCCGACAGGGTAAAAGGGCTGTTTTTT.

This rearrangement joins TRBV11-2 to TRBJ1-1; TRBD1 is a possible D gene (6 bases). The V and J ends lost 1 base and 3 bases respectively, with 9 bases between them. Looked up from germline, CDR1 is SGHAT and CDR2 is FQNNGV. The CDR3 is 14 residues long. The CDR3 loop reads CASSLGDIHTEAFF. The CDR3 DNA is TGTGCCAGCAGCTTAGGGGACATCCACACTGAAGCTTTCTTT.

The chain employs TRBV4-1 and TRBJ1-4; no clear D. CDR1 and CDR2 from the germline V gene are MGHRA and YSYEKL. Trimming took 7 bases from V and 7 from J, leaving 13 bases between them. The CDR3 covers 13 residues. As DNA, the CDR3 is TGCGCCAGCAACCCCGGAAGGGCTGAAAAACTGTTTTTT. Its translation is CASNPGRAEKLFF.

The chain carries TRBV18 and TRBJ2-1; the match to TRBD2 covers 12 bases. From germline, CDR1 is KGHSH and CDR2 LQKENI. With V trimmed by 1 base and J by 6 bases, 7 bases remained unmatched. The CDR3 extends over 17 amino acids. Written as DNA, the CDR3 is TGTGCCAGCTCACCACTCCAGTCTAGCGGGAGGGCCAATGAGCAGTTCTTC. It encodes CASSPLQSSGRANEQFF.

This rearrangement joins TRBV30 to TRBJ2-5, with D perhaps matching TRBD1 or TRBD2 (6 bases each). Deletions cut 5 bases from V and 4 bases from J, with 14 bases between. The CDR3 totals 13 residues. Per germline, CDR1 GTSNPN and CDR2 SVGIG (reference sequence). CDR3 sequence reads: CAWGAGQGETQYF. CDR3 in DNA: TGTGCCTGGGGGGCGGGACAAGGAGAGACCCAGTACTTC.

Turning to this clone: Other DNA variants within this sample encode the same CDR3. This chain uses TRBV28 with TRBJ1-2; TRBD1 is a possible D gene (5 bases). Germline V CDR1 and CDR2: MDHEN, SYDVKM. This CDR3 contains 13 residues. V lost 4 bases, J lost 5 bases, and 11 bases lay in between. The DNA for the CDR3 is TGTGCCAGCAGTTCCGGGACCTTATATGGCTACACCTTC. It encodes CASSSGTLYGYTF.

This chain joins TRBV18 and TRBJ2-3, with no clear D. The CDR3 runs 15 residues. Germline V gives CDR1 KGHSH, CDR2 LQKENI. The germline V and J ends were trimmed by 3 bases and 1 base, with 11 bases remaining between them. The DNA of the CDR3 is TGTGCCAGCTCACCTTGGGCTCCGGGCACAGATACGCAGTATTTT. It translates to CASSPWAPGTDTQYF.

The chain employs TRBV6-5 and TRBJ2-2; TRBD2 matches at 8 bases. Trimming took 6 bases from V and 7 from J; bases not matched to a gene: 7. The CDR3 is 14 residues long. Germline V CDR1 and CDR2: MNHEY, SVGAGI. DNA for the CDR3: TGTGCCAGCAGGGGACTAGGAATGGGCGGGGAGCTGTTTTTT. It translates to CASRGLGMGGELFF.

The chain carries TRBV10-3 and TRBJ2-7; TRBD2 aligns across 12 bases. The germline V gene encodes CDR1 ENHRY and CDR2 SYGVKD. CDR3 length: 13 residues. Germline trimming cut 11 bases from V and 0 bases from J; bases unmatched to any gene: 2. CDR3 loop: CASTSGSSYEQYF. CDR3 in DNA: TGTGCCTCGACTAGCGGGAGCTCCTACGAGCAGTACTTC.

The V gene is TRBV30, the J gene TRBJ1-4, with a possible D match to TRBD1 (5 bases). From germline, CDR1 is GTSNPN and CDR2 SVGIG (reference sequence). Trimming shortened V by 5 bases and J by 0 bases, and 10 bases separated the two germline ends. CDR3 length: 14 residues. The CDR3 DNA sequence: TGTGCCTGGTCTACAGGCGCAACTAATGAAAAACTGTTTTTT. Its translation is CAWSTGATNEKLFF.

Details on this clone: The same CDR3 arises from other DNA sequences in this sample as well. The V gene is TRBV2, the J gene TRBJ1-6, with D maybe TRBD1 (5 bases). Trimming left V 8 bases short and J 4 bases short, with 9 bases between. CDR3 size: 13 residues. Looked up from germline, CDR1 is SNHLY and CDR2 is FYNNEI. The CDR3 loop reads CASRGEYNSPLHF. The CDR3 DNA reads as TGTGCCAGCCGGGGGGAGTATAATTCACCCCTCCACTTT.

This chain uses TRBV27 with TRBJ1-4; 8 positions match TRBD1. Germline loops: CDR1 MNHEY, CDR2 SMNVEV (reference sequence). The CDR3 is made up of 15 amino acids. V shed 6 bases, J shed 5 bases, and the junction held 8 bases outside the gene matches. The CDR3 is CASSPRDRRNEKLFF. The CDR3 DNA sequence: TGTGCCAGCAGCCCCCGGGACAGGCGGAATGAAAAACTGTTTTTT.